The TCR beta chain described here comes from a study of CD8 T cells in Susac syndrome. Germline V lookup: CDR1 DFQATT, CDR2 SNEGSKA (reference sequence). The ends lost 6 bases at V and 8 bases at J; junction bases unmatched: 16. This CDR3 has 15 residues. An amount of RNA that ranged from 0.5 to 1 ug was reverse transcribed with random hexamers. TCRdb reprocessed the immunoSEQ multiplex PCR reads with MiXCR, giving one entry per CDR3 protein. The top ten clones hold about 0.15% of a sample with roughly 200,000 distinct CDR3 sequences, around 96% of them seen once. The V and J genes are TRBV20-1 and TRBJ2-1; 7 bases map to TRBD2. The clonotype originates from a human donor with multiple sclerosis. The source material was CD8+ T cells from PBMCs. The CDR3 region has the DNA TGCAGTGCCCGGGGAGCGGAGCGGGGCGGGGATGAGCAGTTCTTC. Protein product: CSARGAERGGDEQFF.